A single sample is the source of the 23 T cell receptor beta chains below, sequenced in a study of monozygotic twins with inflammatory bowel disease. TCRdb reprocessed the 5' RACE reads; each CDR3 protein has one entry and no DNA is given. The table lists about 200,000 distinct CDR3 sequences. The specimen sequenced was blood. These receptors came from a human donor with ulcerative colitis or Crohn's disease, or a healthy co-twin of an affected twin (not recorded which).

The chain combines TRBV27 with TRBJ2-5. There are 15 residues in the CDR3. The germline V gene encodes CDR1 MNHEY and CDR2 SMNVEV (reference sequence). Here the CDR3 reads CASSLASVYQETQYF.

The rearrangement uses TRBV7-9 and TRBJ2-2. This CDR3 spans 14 amino acids. Germline-derived CDR1 and CDR2 are SEHNR and FQNEAQ (reference sequence). CDR3 protein: CASSLSLNTGELFF.

This chain links TRBV4-1 with TRBJ1-1; TCRdb calls TRBD1, which cannot be checked without DNA. Looked up from germline, CDR1 is MGHRA and CDR2 is YSYEKL. The CDR3 spans 14 residues. CDR3 sequence: CASSPRQGDTEAFF.

J is TRBJ2-7 and V is TRBV3-1; the TRBD1 assignment by TCRdb is unverifiable without DNA. There are 16 residues in the CDR3. CDR1 LGHDT and CDR2 YNNKEL come from the germline V gene (reference sequence). The CDR3 protein is CASSQVATPIPHVQYF.

The CDR3 loop reads CAWSVGRSLGQPQHF. This chain connects TRBV30 to TRBJ1-5. Germline V gene lookup returns CDR1 GTSNPN and CDR2 SVGIG (reference sequence). The CDR3 has 15 residues.

This chain joins TRBV19 and TRBJ1-3; TCRdb outputs TRBD1, but without DNA this stays unchecked. The CDR3 runs 13 residues. Germline assignment: CDR1 LNHDA and CDR2 SQIVND (reference sequence). This CDR3 reads CASSGQSGNTIYF.

The chain carries TRBV29-1 and TRBJ2-7. The CDR3 sequence is 12 residues long. The V gene's germline CDR1 is SQVTM and CDR2 ANQGSEA. CDR3 sequence reads: CSVSVVSYEQYF.

The chain uses TRBV7-2 and TRBJ2-1. This CDR3 spans 14 amino acids. Germline CDR1 is SGHTA and CDR2 is FQGNSA. The CDR3 region is CASSLTGSYNEQFF. The full variable domain, its missing parts supplied by reference TRBV7-2 and TRBJ2-1, is GAGVSQSPSNKVTEKGKDVELRCDPISGHTALYWYRQSLGQGLEFLIYFQGNSAPDKSGLPSDRFSAERTGGSVSTLTIQRTQQEDSAVYLCASSLTGSYNEQFFGPGTRLTVL.

CDR3 amino acids: CASSLGHSARTDTQYF. The chain employs TRBV6-1 and TRBJ2-3; TCRdb returns TRBD1, unconfirmable since there is no DNA. This CDR3 is 16 amino acids long. Germline loops: CDR1 MNHNS, CDR2 SASEGT.

This chain connects TRBV20-1 to TRBJ2-1; the TRBD2 assignment by TCRdb is unverifiable without DNA. CDR3 size: 16 residues. Germline V gene lookup returns CDR1 DFQATT and CDR2 SNEGSKA (reference sequence). CDR3 amino acids: CSARGQLRVAYNEQFF.

V is TRBV5-1 and J is TRBJ2-1. The CDR3 runs 13 residues. Germline CDR1 SGHRS, CDR2 YFSETQ. CDR3: CASSLAQGDEQFF.

Here the CDR3 reads CASSVTQGVGDNEQFF. The gene calls are TRBV5-1 and TRBJ2-1; lacking DNA, the TRBD1 call made by TCRdb goes unchecked. The CDR3 contains 16 residues. Germline V lookup: CDR1 SGHRS, CDR2 YFSETQ.

The rearrangement links TRBV20-1 to TRBJ2-7; TCRdb's assignment of TRBD2 cannot be checked, as there is no DNA. The CDR3 extends over 11 amino acids. The V gene's germline CDR1 is DFQATT and CDR2 SNEGSKA (reference sequence). CDR3: CSAGPVYEQYF.

The rearrangement joins TRBV6-5 to TRBJ1-1; as DNA is missing, the TRBD1 call by TCRdb cannot be tested. The CDR3 totals 17 residues. Germline CDR1 reads MNHEY; CDR2 reads SVGAGI. CDR3: CASSSPGWDRFNTEAFF.

The chain recombines TRBV5-5 with TRBJ1-6; the D gene TCRdb calls, TRBD1, cannot be checked with no DNA. The CDR3 length is 17 residues. Germline lookup yields CDR1 SGHKS and CDR2 YYEKEE (reference sequence). CDR3 sequence reads: CASSLMGSASRNSPLHF. Filled out from reference TRBV5-5 and TRBJ1-6, the complete variable domain reads DAGVTQSPTHLIKTRGQQVTLRCSPISGHKSVSWYQQVLGQGPQFIFQYYEKEERGRGNFPDRFSARQFPNYSSELNVNALLLGDSALYLCASSLMGSASRNSPLHFGNGTRLTVT.

The chain recombines TRBV4-2 with TRBJ2-5; checking the TCRdb D call of TRBD2 is not possible without DNA. The CDR3 runs to 15 residues. Germline CDR1 and CDR2: LGHNA and YNFKEQ. CDR3 amino acids: CASSHLSGGQETQYF.

This rearrangement joins TRBV5-4 to TRBJ2-7. CDR1 is SGHNT and CDR2 is YYREEE in the germline V gene (reference sequence). The length of the CDR3 is 14 residues. This CDR3 is CASSWDRGPYEQYF.

The J gene is TRBJ2-7, the V gene TRBV5-1; with no DNA, the TCRdb D assignment of TRBD2 cannot be verified. This CDR3 has 13 amino acids. Germline loops: CDR1 SGHRS, CDR2 YFSETQ. CDR3 amino acids: CASRLRDVKEQYF.

CDR3 loop: CASSEGPAGELFF. The chain joins TRBV12-3 or TRBV12-4 to TRBJ2-2; there is no DNA to check the TCRdb D call of TRBD2. This CDR3 comprises 13 residues.

The chain uses TRBV19 and TRBJ1-2. CDR1 is LNHDA and CDR2 is SQIVND in the germline V gene (reference sequence). The CDR3 spans 13 residues. CDR3 residues: CASSYQGGFSYTF.

The rearrangement joins TRBV5-4 to TRBJ2-1; TCRdb lists TRBD2, though no DNA is available to test this call. The CDR3 is 17 amino acids. Germline V gene sequence: CDR1 SGHNT, CDR2 YYREEE (reference sequence). This CDR3 reads CASSPSQTSGPYNEQFF.

The chain combines TRBV7-2 with TRBJ2-7; lacking DNA, the TRBD1 call made by TCRdb goes unchecked. The CDR3 sequence is 16 residues long. The germline V gene has CDR1 SGHTA and CDR2 FQGNSA. CDR3 amino acids: CASSTGAAGRTYEQYF.

This chain connects TRBV29-1 to TRBJ1-1. CDR1 and CDR2 (germline): SQVTM, ANQGSEA. This CDR3 comprises 13 residues. This CDR3 is CSVGGQRAAEAFF.